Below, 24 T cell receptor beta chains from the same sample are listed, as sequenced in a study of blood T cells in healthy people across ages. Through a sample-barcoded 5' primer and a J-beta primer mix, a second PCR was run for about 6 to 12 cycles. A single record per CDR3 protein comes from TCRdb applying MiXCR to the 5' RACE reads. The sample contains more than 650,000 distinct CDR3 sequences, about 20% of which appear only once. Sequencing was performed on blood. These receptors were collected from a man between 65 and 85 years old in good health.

The DNA of the CDR3 is TGTGCCAGCAGGGGAAGGGTGGGCTCCTACGAGCAGTACTTC. This gives the protein CASRGRVGSYEQYF. The J gene is TRBJ2-7, the V gene TRBV28; D not resolved. This CDR3 region has 14 residues. Deletions cut 6 bases from V and 0 bases from J, with 12 bases between. Germline V gene data show CDR1 as MDHEN and CDR2 as SYDVKM.

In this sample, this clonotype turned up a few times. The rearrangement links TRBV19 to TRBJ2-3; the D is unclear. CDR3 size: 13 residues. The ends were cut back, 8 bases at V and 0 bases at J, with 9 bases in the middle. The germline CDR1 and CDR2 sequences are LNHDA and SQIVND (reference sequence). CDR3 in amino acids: CASAPFSTDTQYF. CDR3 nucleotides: TGTGCCAGTGCACCGTTTAGCACAGATACGCAGTATTTT.

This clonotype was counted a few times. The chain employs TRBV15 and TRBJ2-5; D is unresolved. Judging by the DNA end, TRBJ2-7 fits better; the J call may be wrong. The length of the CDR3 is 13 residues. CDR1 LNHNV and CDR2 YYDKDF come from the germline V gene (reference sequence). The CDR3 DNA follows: TGTGCCACCAGCAGACGCACAGACTACGAGCAGTACTTC. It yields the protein CATSRRTDYEQYF.

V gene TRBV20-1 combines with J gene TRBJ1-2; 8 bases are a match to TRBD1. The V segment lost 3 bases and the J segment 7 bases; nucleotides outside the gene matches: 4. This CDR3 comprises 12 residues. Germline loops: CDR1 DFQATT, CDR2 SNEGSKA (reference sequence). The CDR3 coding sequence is TGCAGTGCTAGGCAACAGGGGGGTGGCTACACCTTC. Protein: CSARQQGGGYTF.

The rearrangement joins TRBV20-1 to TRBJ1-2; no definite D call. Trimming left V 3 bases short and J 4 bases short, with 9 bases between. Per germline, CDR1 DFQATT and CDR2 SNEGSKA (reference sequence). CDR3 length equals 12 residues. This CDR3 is CSASESSYGYTF. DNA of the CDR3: TGCAGTGCTAGTGAAAGCTCCTATGGCTACACCTTC.

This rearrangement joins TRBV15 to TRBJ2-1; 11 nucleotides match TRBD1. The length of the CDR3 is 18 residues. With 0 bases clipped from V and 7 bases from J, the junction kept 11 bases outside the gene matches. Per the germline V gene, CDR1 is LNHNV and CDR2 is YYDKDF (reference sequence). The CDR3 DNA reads TGTGCCACCAGCAGAGATCTCTTCGGACAGGGGGCTACAAATGAGCAGTTCTTC. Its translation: CATSRDLFGQGATNEQFF.

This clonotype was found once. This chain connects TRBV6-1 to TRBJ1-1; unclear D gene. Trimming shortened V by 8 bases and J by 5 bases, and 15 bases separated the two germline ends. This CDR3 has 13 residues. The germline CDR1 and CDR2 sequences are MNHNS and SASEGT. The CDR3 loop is CASGLPLSTEAFF. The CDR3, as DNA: TGTGCCAGCGGGCTACCCCTGTCGACTGAAGCTTTCTTT.

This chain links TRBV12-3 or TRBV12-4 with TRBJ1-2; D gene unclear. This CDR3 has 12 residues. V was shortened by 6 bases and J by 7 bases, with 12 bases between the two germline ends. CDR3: CASSQFSAGYTF. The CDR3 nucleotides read TGTGCCAGCAGCCAATTTTCGGCTGGCTACACCTTC.

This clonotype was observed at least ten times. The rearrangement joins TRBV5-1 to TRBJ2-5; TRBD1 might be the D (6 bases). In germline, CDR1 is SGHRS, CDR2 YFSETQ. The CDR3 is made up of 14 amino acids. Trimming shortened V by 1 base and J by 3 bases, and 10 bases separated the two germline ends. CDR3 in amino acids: CASSLKQGKETQYF. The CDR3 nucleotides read TGCGCCAGCAGCTTGAAACAGGGCAAAGAGACCCAGTACTTC.

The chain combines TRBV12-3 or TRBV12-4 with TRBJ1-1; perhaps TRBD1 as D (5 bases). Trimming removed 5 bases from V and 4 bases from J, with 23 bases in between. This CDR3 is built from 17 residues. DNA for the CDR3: TGTGCCAGCAGTCCCTGGAGGGGTCCCTCGGCGGGCACTGAAGCTTTCTTT. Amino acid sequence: CASSPWRGPSAGTEAFF.

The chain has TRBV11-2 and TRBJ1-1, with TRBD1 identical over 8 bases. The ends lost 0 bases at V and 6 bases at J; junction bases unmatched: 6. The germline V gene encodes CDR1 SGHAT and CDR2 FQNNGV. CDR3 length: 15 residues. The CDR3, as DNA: TGTGCCAGCAGCTTAGATCCAGGACAGGGCGCTGAAGCTTTCTTT. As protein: CASSLDPGQGAEAFF. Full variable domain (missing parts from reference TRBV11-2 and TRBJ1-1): EAGVAQSPRYKIIEKRQSVAFWCNPISGHATLYWYQQILGQGPKLLIQFQNNGVVDDSQLPKDRFSAERLKGVDSTLKIQPAKLEDSAVYLCASSLDPGQGAEAFFGQGTRLTVV.

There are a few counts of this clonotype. The CDR3 loop is CASSILRGQPQHF. CDR3 coding DNA: TGTGCCAGCAGTATCCTGAGAGGTCAGCCCCAGCATTTT. V usage is TRBV28 and J usage is TRBJ1-5; D not certain. The germline gives CDR1 MDHEN, CDR2 SYDVKM. The CDR3 extends over 13 amino acids. V lost 5 bases and J 6 bases, leaving 11 bases between the germline ends.

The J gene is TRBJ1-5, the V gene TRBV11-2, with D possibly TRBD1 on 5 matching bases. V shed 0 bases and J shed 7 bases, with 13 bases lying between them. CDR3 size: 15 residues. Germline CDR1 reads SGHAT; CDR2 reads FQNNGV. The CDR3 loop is CASSLDRGSGQPQHF. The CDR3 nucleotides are TGTGCCAGCAGCTTAGATCGGGGGTCGGGCCAGCCCCAGCATTTT.

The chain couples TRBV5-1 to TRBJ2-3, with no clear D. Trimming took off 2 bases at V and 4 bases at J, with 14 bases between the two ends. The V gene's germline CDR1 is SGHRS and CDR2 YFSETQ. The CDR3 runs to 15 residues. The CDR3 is CASSFETRRADTQYF. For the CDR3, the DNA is TGCGCCAGCAGCTTCGAGACCCGCAGAGCAGATACGCAGTATTTT.

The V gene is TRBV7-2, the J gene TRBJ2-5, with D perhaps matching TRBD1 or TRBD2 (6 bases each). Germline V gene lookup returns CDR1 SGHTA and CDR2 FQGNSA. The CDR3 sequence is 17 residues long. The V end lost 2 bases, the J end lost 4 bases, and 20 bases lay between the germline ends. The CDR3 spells CASSLTGGPGGGETQYF. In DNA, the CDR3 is TGTGCCAGCAGCTTAACCGGGGGCCCAGGTGGAGGAGAGACCCAGTACTTC.

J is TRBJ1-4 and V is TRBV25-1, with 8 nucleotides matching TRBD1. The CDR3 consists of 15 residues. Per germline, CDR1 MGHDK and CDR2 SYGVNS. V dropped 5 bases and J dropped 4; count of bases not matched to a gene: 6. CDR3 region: CASSTLDRDNEKLFF. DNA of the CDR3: TGTGCCAGCAGTACACTGGACAGGGATAATGAAAAACTGTTTTTT.

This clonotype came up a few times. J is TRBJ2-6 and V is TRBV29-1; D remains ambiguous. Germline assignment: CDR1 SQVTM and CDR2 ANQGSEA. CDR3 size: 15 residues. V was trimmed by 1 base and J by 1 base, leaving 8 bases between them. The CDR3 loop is CSVEGLGSGANVLTF. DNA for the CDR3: TGCAGCGTTGAAGGACTGGGGTCTGGGGCCAACGTCCTGACTTTC.

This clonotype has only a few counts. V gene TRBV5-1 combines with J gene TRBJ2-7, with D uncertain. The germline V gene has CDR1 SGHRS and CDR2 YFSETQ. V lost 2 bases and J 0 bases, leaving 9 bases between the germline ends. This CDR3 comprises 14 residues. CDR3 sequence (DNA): TGCGCCAGCAGCTTATTACAGACCTCCTACGAGCAGTACTTC. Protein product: CASSLLQTSYEQYF. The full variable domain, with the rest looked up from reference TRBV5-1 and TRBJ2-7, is KAGVTQTPRYLIKTRGQQVTLSCSPISGHRSVSWYQQTPGQGLQFLFEYFSETQRNKGNFPGRFSGRQFSNSRSEMNVSTLELGDSALYLCASSLLQTSYEQYFGPGTRLTVT.

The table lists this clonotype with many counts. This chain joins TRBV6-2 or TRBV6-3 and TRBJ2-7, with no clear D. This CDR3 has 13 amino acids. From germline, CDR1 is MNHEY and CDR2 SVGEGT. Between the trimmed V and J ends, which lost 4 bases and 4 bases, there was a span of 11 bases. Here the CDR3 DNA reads TGTGCCAGCAGTTTCAAAACTGGATACGAGCAGTACGTC. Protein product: CASSFKTGYEQYV.

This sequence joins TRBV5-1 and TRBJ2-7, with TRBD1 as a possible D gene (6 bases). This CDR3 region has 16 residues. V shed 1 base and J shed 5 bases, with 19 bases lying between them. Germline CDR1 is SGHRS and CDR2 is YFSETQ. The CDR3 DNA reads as TGCGCCAGCAGCTTGTCCGGGACCCTCACAGGGAACGAGCAGTACTTC. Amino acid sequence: CASSLSGTLTGNEQYF. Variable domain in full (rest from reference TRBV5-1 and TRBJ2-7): KAGVTQTPRYLIKTRGQQVTLSCSPISGHRSVSWYQQTPGQGLQFLFEYFSETQRNKGNFPGRFSGRQFSNSRSEMNVSTLELGDSALYLCASSLSGTLTGNEQYFGPGTRLTVT.

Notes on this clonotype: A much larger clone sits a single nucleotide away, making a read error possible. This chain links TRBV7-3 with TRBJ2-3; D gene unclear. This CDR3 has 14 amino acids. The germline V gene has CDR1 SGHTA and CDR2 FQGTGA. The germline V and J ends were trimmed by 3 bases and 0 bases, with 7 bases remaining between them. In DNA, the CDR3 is TGTGCCAGCAGCTTCCCTCAGAGCACAGATACGCAGTATTTT. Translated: CASSFPQSTDTQYF.

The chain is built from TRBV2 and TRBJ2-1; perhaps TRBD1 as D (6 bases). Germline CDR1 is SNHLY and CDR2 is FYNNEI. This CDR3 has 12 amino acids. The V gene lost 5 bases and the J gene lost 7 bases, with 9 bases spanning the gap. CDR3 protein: CASSTGRNEQFF. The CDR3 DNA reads TGTGCCAGCAGTACAGGGCGGAATGAGCAGTTCTTC.

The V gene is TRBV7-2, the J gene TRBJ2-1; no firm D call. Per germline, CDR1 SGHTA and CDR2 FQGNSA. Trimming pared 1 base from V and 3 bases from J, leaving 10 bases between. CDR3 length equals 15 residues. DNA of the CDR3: TGTGCCAGCAGCTTAGTTTCCAGTTACTACAATGAGCAGTTCTTC. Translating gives CASSLVSSYYNEQFF. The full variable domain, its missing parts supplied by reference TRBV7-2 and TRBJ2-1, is GAGVSQSPSNKVTEKGKDVELRCDPISGHTALYWYRQSLGQGLEFLIYFQGNSAPDKSGLPSDRFSAERTGGSVSTLTIQRTQQEDSAVYLCASSLVSSYYNEQFFGPGTRLTVL.

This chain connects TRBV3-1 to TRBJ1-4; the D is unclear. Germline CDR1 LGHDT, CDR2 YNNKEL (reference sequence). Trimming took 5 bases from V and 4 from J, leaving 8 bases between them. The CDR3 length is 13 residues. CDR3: CASSESYNEKLFF. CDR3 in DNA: TGTGCCAGCAGCGAAAGTTATAATGAAAAACTGTTTTTT.